This T cell receptor delta chain stems from a study of gamma-delta T cells after stem cell transplantation (dated by TCRdb to about 2016). The library was produced with RT-PCR. Instrument used: Illumina MiSeq. Via CATT, TCRdb reprocessed the public reads, and rows with identical DNA were then joined. For this sample the table gives over 7,500 delta-chain clones, of which less than 15% were detected only once. The ten largest clones capture around 6.1% of the sample. This clone is considered medium-sized (0.01 to 0.1%). Its antigen is not yet known. Base qualities are not at hand, and no much larger clone is one base apart. A distance of 16 bases separates the germline ends of V and J, which lose 0 bases and 2 bases respectively. The germline V gene gives CDR1 as TSWWSYY and CDR2 as QGS. The CDR3, cysteine through phenylalanine, is 17 amino acids long. This entry keeps only the CDR3 DNA: 51 bases, framed from base 1.

Sequenced input: gamma-delta T cells. The source of this sequence is a human donor. It is not recorded whose cells these are; they may come from a transplant donor. This chain joins TRDV1 to TRDJ1, with an unclear D gene assignment. The nucleotide sequence reads TGTGCTCTTGGGGAACTGACCAATTCAACGGTGACCGATAAACTCATCTTT. This is translated as CALGELTNSTVTDKLIF.